This TCR beta chain originates from a study of cytomegalovirus exposure and HLA in healthy donors. Method: immunoSEQ multiplex PCR; TCRdb's copy keeps in-frame clones and lacks some. The sample carries about 220,000 clones, almost 90% recorded once. This clone was counted only a few times. The CDR3 extends over 13 amino acids. Germline V gene sequence: CDR1 SNHLY, CDR2 FYNNEI. Trimming at V came to 6 bases and at J to 7 bases, leaving 7 bases not matched to a gene. While the first cohort had several hundred subjects, the donors belonged to the separate validation cohort of more than 95 subjects. The chain is built from TRBV2 and TRBJ1-2; 8 nucleotides match TRBD1. Sequenced material: PBMCs. This receptor was identified in a woman in her late teens or twenties in good health and CMV-seronegative. This chain's CDR3 is CASRADRGGGYTF. Written as DNA, the CDR3 is TGTGCCAGCAGGGCCGACAGGGGCGGTGGCTACACCTTC.